Below are 20 T cell receptor beta chains sequenced from a single sample in a study of cytomegalovirus exposure and HLA in healthy donors. 13 Jbeta primers and 60 Vbeta primers were used for the PCR. The protocol was immunoSEQ multiplex PCR, while the TCRdb copy is restricted to in-frame clones and leaves out a portion. The sample yields roughly 100,000 clones, around three quarters seen once. The sequenced material came from PBMCs. These TCRs come from a female donor in good health and CMV-seropositive.

The V and J genes are TRBV29-1 and TRBJ2-1, with D unresolved. Trimming took 6 bases from V and 2 from J, leaving 8 bases between them. The CDR3 runs to 12 residues. Germline assignment: CDR1 SQVTM and CDR2 ANQGSEA. In DNA form, the CDR3 reads TGCAGCGTGCGCGCAACCTACAATGAGCAGTTCTTC. Residues: CSVRATYNEQFF.

The rearrangement links TRBV29-1 to TRBJ1-2; D possibly corresponds to TRBD1 (6 bases). Germline CDR1 is SQVTM and CDR2 is ANQGSEA. The V and J ends lost 6 bases and 8 bases respectively, with 16 bases between them. CDR3 length: 12 amino acids. The CDR3 sequence is CSVPGGIQGYTF. CDR3 coding DNA: TGCAGCGTCCCGGGGGGCATACAGGGCTACACCTTC.

This clone was observed a few times. This chain connects TRBV19 to TRBJ2-5; TRBD1 might be the D (6 bases). V shed 5 bases and J shed 2 bases, with 9 bases lying between them. Per the germline V gene, CDR1 is LNHDA and CDR2 is SQIVND (reference sequence). CDR3 size: 13 residues. CDR3 in DNA: TGTGCCAGTAGTCCGACAGGACAAGAGACCCAGTACTTC. Translation: CASSPTGQETQYF.

J is TRBJ1-2 and V is TRBV5-1, with 8 positions matching TRBD1. V gave up 9 bases and J gave up 6 bases; unmatched junction bases: 10. The germline gives CDR1 SGHRS, CDR2 YFSETQ. CDR3 size: 13 residues. The CDR3 DNA sequence: TGCGCCACCCGACAGGGGACTGGCGATGGCTACACCTTC. Translated, it gives CATRQGTGDGYTF.

The gene calls are TRBV12-2 and TRBJ1-2. TRBV12-2 is listed as a pseudogene. The CDR3 consists of 12 residues. CDR3 in amino acids: CASRLVRRAGTF. The CDR3 DNA is TGTGCAAGTCGCTTAGTTCGGCGGGCGGGGACCTTC.

The genes are TRBV6-6 and TRBJ1-4; perhaps TRBD1 as D (5 bases). Germline assignment: CDR1 MNHNY and CDR2 SVGAGI (reference sequence). V lost 6 bases and J 10 bases, leaving 15 bases between the germline ends. The CDR3 has 13 residues. This CDR3 reads CASSSPTATKLFF. The CDR3 DNA reads TGTGCCAGCAGCTCCCCGACAGCCACAAAACTGTTTTTT.

The rearrangement joins TRBV10-3 to TRBJ2-4, with 12 bases fitting TRBD1. V lost 6 bases, J lost 0 bases, and 12 bases stayed unmatched. Germline assignment: CDR1 ENHRY and CDR2 SYGVKD. The CDR3 is 19 residues long. CDR3 loop: CAISPAIGTGGEAKNIQYF. CDR3 DNA: TGTGCCATCAGCCCCGCGATCGGGACAGGGGGCGAAGCCAAAAACATTCAGTACTTC.

The chain links TRBV9 to TRBJ1-3; D remains unclear. This CDR3 region has 13 residues. Germline CDR1 is SGDLS and CDR2 is YYNGEE. The V gene lost 4 bases and the J gene lost 1 base, with 6 bases spanning the gap. The CDR3 DNA sequence: TGTGCCAGCAGCTCACATTCTGGAAACACCATATATTTT. It translates to CASSSHSGNTIYF. The full variable domain, in which reference TRBV9 and TRBJ1-3 provide the parts outside the CDR3, is DSGVTQTPKHLITATGQRVTLRCSPRSGDLSVYWYQQSLDQGLQFLIQYYNGEERAKGNILERFSAQQFPDLHSELNLSSLELGDSALYFCASSSHSGNTIYFGEGSWLTVV.

The chain employs TRBV7-2 and TRBJ2-7, with a weak D call TRBD1 (6 bases). CDR3 length equals 16 residues. Germline CDR1 reads SGHTA; CDR2 reads FQGNSA. Deletions cut 0 bases from V and 1 base from J, with 13 bases between. In nucleotides, the CDR3 is TGTGCCAGCAGCTTAGCGTTTCCAGGACAGTCCTACGAGCAGTACTTC. It is translated as CASSLAFPGQSYEQYF.

CDR3: CASKDRGSQDTQYF. The CDR3 DNA reads TGTGCCAGCAAAGATCGGGGGAGTCAAGATACGCAGTATTTT. The rearrangement links TRBV2 to TRBJ2-3; D perhaps matches TRBD2 (6 bases). From germline, CDR1 is SNHLY and CDR2 FYNNEI. With 7 bases removed from V and 5 bases from J, the gap between germline ends came to 16 bases. The CDR3 consists of 14 residues.

The chain is built from TRBV30 and TRBJ1-4; the D gene is possibly TRBD1 (5 bases). The CDR3 totals 11 residues. Germline V gene data show CDR1 as GTSNPN and CDR2 as SVGIG (reference sequence). V shed 5 bases and J shed 7 bases, with 8 bases lying between them. The CDR3 reads CAWGGGEKLFF. The CDR3 DNA reads as TGTGCCTGGGGGGGAGGTGAAAAACTGTTTTTT.

The CDR3 loop is CASSLALPAGELFF. The CDR3 coding sequence is TGTGCCAGCAGCTTGGCCCTTCCTGCCGGGGAGCTGTTTTTT. This chain uses TRBV5-4 with TRBJ2-2, with unresolved D. Germline V lookup: CDR1 SGHNT, CDR2 YYREEE (reference sequence). CDR3 size: 14 residues. Trimming removed 0 bases at V and 6 bases at J, with 9 bases between.

V and J are TRBV7-6 and TRBJ2-2, with TRBD2 as a possible D gene (6 bases). Trimming removed 3 bases at V and 7 bases at J, with 12 bases between. The CDR3 spans 14 residues. The germline V gene encodes CDR1 SGHVS and CDR2 FNYEAQ. This CDR3 is CASSFGPGGGELFF. The CDR3 nucleotides are TGTGCCAGCAGCTTCGGACCCGGGGGCGGGGAGCTGTTTTTT.

The genes are TRBV27 and TRBJ2-2; 7 bases are a match to TRBD1. The CDR3 is made up of 13 amino acids. CDR1 MNHEY and CDR2 SMNVEV come from the germline V gene (reference sequence). The trim removed 8 bases at V and 2 bases at J, leaving 2 bases unmatched. The CDR3 region is CASRQGNTGELFF. The DNA of the CDR3 is TGTGCCAGCCGACAGGGTAACACCGGGGAGCTGTTTTTT.

The chain links TRBV5-1 to TRBJ1-4; D unclear. The V gene's germline CDR1 is SGHRS and CDR2 YFSETQ. CDR3 length: 15 residues. Trimming shortened V by 0 bases and J by 8 bases, and 14 bases separated the two germline ends. This CDR3 reads CASSLAQPRGEKLFF. In DNA form, the CDR3 reads TGCGCCAGCAGCTTGGCCCAGCCTCGCGGAGAAAAACTGTTTTTT.

The chain links TRBV7-2 to TRBJ1-4, with 10 nucleotides matching TRBD1. This CDR3 comprises 13 residues. V lost 5 bases to trimming and J lost 14 bases; unmatched junction nucleotides: 8. Germline V gene sequence: CDR1 SGHTA, CDR2 FQGNSA. The CDR3 region has the DNA TGTGCCAGCAGCCCGTTAGACAGGGGGCGGCTGTTTTTT. Its protein product is CASSPLDRGRLFF.

The chain links TRBV7-8 to TRBJ1-1; 11 positions match TRBD1. Germline CDR1 reads SGHVS; CDR2 reads FQNEAQ. Trimming removed 5 bases from V and 8 bases from J; junction bases left unmatched: 4. This CDR3 is 13 amino acids long. The CDR3 DNA follows: TGTGCCAGCAGCCGGACAGGGGGCGGGGAAGCTTTCTTT. Its protein is CASSRTGGGEAFF.

The chain recombines TRBV27 with TRBJ2-1; the match to TRBD1 covers 8 bases. Germline CDR1 reads MNHEY; CDR2 reads SMNVEV (reference sequence). V lost 0 bases to trimming and J lost 7 bases; unmatched junction nucleotides: 14. CDR3 length: 18 amino acids. The CDR3 here is CASSLSIVPGGDRNEQFF. In nucleotides, the CDR3 is TGTGCCAGCAGTTTATCAATAGTACCAGGGGGCGATCGTAATGAGCAGTTCTTC.

The chain uses TRBV6-5 and TRBJ1-2; tentative D call: TRBD1 (5 bases). Germline loops: CDR1 MNHEY, CDR2 SVGAGI. Deletions cut 10 bases from V and 4 bases from J, with 13 bases between. The length of the CDR3 is 12 residues. The CDR3 here is CATRQIPYGYTF. The DNA of the CDR3 is TGTGCCACCCGACAGATACCCTATGGCTACACCTTC.

The chain combines TRBV30 with TRBJ1-3, with no clear D. CDR1 GTSNPN and CDR2 SVGIG come from the germline V gene (reference sequence). V dropped 0 bases and J dropped 0 bases, with 12 bases sitting between them. There are 16 residues in the CDR3. CDR3: CAWSVGGPVSGNTIYF. Here the CDR3 DNA reads TGTGCCTGGAGTGTAGGCGGTCCGGTCTCTGGAAACACCATATATTTT.